A selection of T cell receptor beta chains follows, all from one sample in a study of blood T cells in healthy people across ages. TCRdb processed the 5' RACE reads anew with MiXCR; each CDR3 protein has one entry. This sample yields under 2 million distinct CDR3 sequences, of which about 35% are seen a single time; around 11% belongs to the top ten. Sequencing input: blood. These receptors originate from a woman under 40 in good health. The CDR3 runs from the conserved cysteine through the conserved F or W. Each record gives: D gene, clone size, J gene, V gene, CDR3 DNA, CDR3 protein. The D gene is left open where the match is weak. Expanded clones are given a class, and other clones once, few, many or no size at all.

TRBD1,NA,TRBJ2-3,TRBV12-3/TRBV12-4,TGTGCCAGCACCCAGGGGGCCGGGGATACGCAGTATTTT,CASTQGAGDTQYF
NA,NA,TRBJ2-4,TRBV30,TGTGCCTGGAGAACTCAAGAGCAGTACTTC,CAWRTQEQYF
NA,many,TRBJ2-7,TRBV12-3/TRBV12-4,TGTGCCAGCAGTTTAGTTGGGGGAGGCGAGCAGTACTTC,CASSLVGGGEQYF
NA,few,TRBJ2-7,TRBV7-2,TGTGCCAGCAGCTCCGGCGCCCTACCGTGGGAGCAGTACTTC,CASSSGALPWEQYF
NA,few,TRBJ1-5,TRBV6-2/TRBV6-3,TGTGCCAGCAGTTGGGAGAGCAATCAGCCCCAGCATTTT,CASSWESNQPQHF
NA,NA,TRBJ1-4,TRBV4-1,TGCGCCAACAGCCGACAAGATCTTCGGGAGGGGGAAAAACTGTTTTTT,CANSRQDLREGEKLFF
TRBD2,NA,TRBJ2-5,TRBV20-1,TGCAGTGCCCATCCGGGTAGCGGGGGGGCAGGGGAGACCCAGTACTTC,CSAHPGSGGAGETQYF
TRBD2,few,TRBJ2-7,TRBV4-1,TGCGCCAGCAGTCTCCTCGAGCGGGGGAACTACGAGCAGTACTTC,CASSLLERGNYEQYF
NA,NA,TRBJ1-2,TRBV30,TGTGCCTGGAAACCCGGCCCTGGGGGCTACACCTTC,CAWKPGPGGYTF
NA,NA,TRBJ2-7,TRBV12-3/TRBV12-4,TGTGCCAGCAGACTCCAGGGCTCCGCCGAGCAGTACTTC,CASRLQGSAEQYF
TRBD2,few,TRBJ2-7,TRBV20-1,TGCAGTGCTGGAGGACTAGCGGGAGATCTATCCTTCCACGAGCAGTACTTC,CSAGGLAGDLSFHEQYF
NA,NA,TRBJ2-3,TRBV3-1,TGTGCCAGCAGCCAAGTCAGCTCGCGCACAGATACGCAGTATTTT,CASSQVSSRTDTQYF
NA,few,TRBJ1-5,TRBV4-1,TGCGCCAGCAGACCGGGGGGGGATAATCAGCCCCAGCATTTT,CASRPGGDNQPQHF
NA,NA,TRBJ1-1,TRBV4-1,TGCGCCAGCAGCCAAGAGAAGGGGACCACTGAAGCTTTCTTT,CASSQEKGTTEAFF
NA,NA,TRBJ2-2,TRBV15,TGTGCCACCAGCAGAGATTCAGGATTGCGGGAGCTGTTTTTT,CATSRDSGLRELFF
NA,NA,TRBJ1-5,TRBV2,TGTGCCAGCTGTCAGGCGATAAGCAATCAGCCCCAGCATTTT,CASCQAISNQPQHF
NA,NA,TRBJ1-2,TRBV3-1,TGTGCCAGCAGCCCGAGGGGGGATGATGGCTACACCTTC,CASSPRGDDGYTF
TRBD2,NA,TRBJ2-3,TRBV6-1,TGTGCCAGCACTCACAACCCCGGTAGCGGGGGTGGGATAGATACGCAGTATTTT,CASTHNPGSGGGIDTQYF
NA,many,TRBJ2-3,TRBV11-2,TGTGCCAGCAGCTTAGAAACTCCGGATACGCAGTATTTT,CASSLETPDTQYF
NA,NA,TRBJ2-7,TRBV3-1,TGTGCCAGCAGCCAAGGTGACTTTGTATACGAGCAGTACTTC,CASSQGDFVYEQYF
TRBD1,NA,TRBJ1-2,TRBV15,TGTGCCACCAGCATCCGGGACAGCCTCCCCAAACACTATGGCTACACCTTC,CATSIRDSLPKHYGYTF
TRBD2,NA,TRBJ2-1,TRBV20-1,TGCAGTGCTTGCCGACTAGCGGGAGGTATTGAGCAGTTCTTC,CSACRLAGGIEQFF
TRBD1,NA,TRBJ2-7,TRBV13,TGTGCCAGCAGCTTAGGCCTAGAGGGACAGGGGAGGTACGAGCAGTACTTC,CASSLGLEGQGRYEQYF
NA,once,TRBJ2-7,TRBV7-2,TGTGCCGGCAGCTTAGGCAGACCCGAGCAGTACTTC,CAGSLGRPEQYF
NA,few,TRBJ2-1,TRBV20-1,TGCAGTGCTAGAGGGCAGGTCTCCTGGAATGAGCAGTTCTTC,CSARGQVSWNEQFF
TRBD1,NA,TRBJ1-5,TRBV28,TGTGCCAGCATCACAGGGGGCGGCTATCTCAGCTCACAGCCCCAGCATTTT,CASITGGGYLSSQPQHF
NA,few,TRBJ2-5,TRBV15,TGTGCCACCAGCGCTCGTCAGAAAGGCAGGCAAGAGACCCAGTACTTC,CATSARQKGRQETQYF
NA,NA,TRBJ2-7,TRBV6-1,TGTGCCAGCAGGCTTTCTACAGGGAGATCCTACGAGCAGTACTTC,CASRLSTGRSYEQYF
TRBD1,few,TRBJ2-5,TRBV18,TGTGCCAGCTCACCACGGGACAGACTCCCCAATCCTCAAGAGACCCAGTACTTC,CASSPRDRLPNPQETQYF